The present T cell receptor beta chain was sequenced within a study of blood T cell repertoires in COVID-19. Study information: From the United States, Italy and Spain came samples of acute and convalescent COVID-19. The cDNA or gDNA used as material had been derived from T cells, B-cell-depleted T cells, or PBMCs.

Germline V gives CDR1 PRHDT, CDR2 FYEKMQ (reference sequence). The CDR3 is 13 residues long. Trimming took off 5 bases at V and 8 bases at J, with 15 bases between the two ends. As handled by the study authors: Amplification of reference gene primers was used by the study to estimate nucleated cell counts. Data came from immunoSEQ multiplex PCR; TCRdb stores just in-frame clones and leaves some out. The V and J calls and clone size are taken from that table; D and trimming were inferred from the DNA. The sample contains roughly 300,000 clones, around 83% of which appear only once. The sample comprised peripheral blood. The rearrangement links TRBV13 to TRBJ1-2; possibly TRBD1 for D (5 bases). The clonotype originates from a woman aged 50 to 60 with acute or convalescent COVID-19. The CDR3 region is CASSGATLMGYTF. The CDR3 region has the DNA TGTGCCAGCAGCGGGGCCACGCTGATGGGCTACACCTTC.